This T cell receptor beta chain was retrieved from a study of T cell repertoires in ileal Crohn's disease. As for the study in general: At surgery, approximately 33% of patients smoked, with median disease duration about eight years. Postoperative therapy was given to about half: 11 thiopurines, some 18 anti-TNF agents. Findings and caveats of the study: Compared with CD4 T cells, sorted CD8 cells carried more expanded clones.

Around 0.45 micrograms of biopsy DNA per sample underwent TCRB immunosequencing. Profiling relied on immunoSEQ multiplex PCR, and the TCRdb table lists in-frame clones only, not all of them. The sample has roughly 5,300 clones; 82% are singletons. CDR1 and CDR2 from the germline V gene are SGHRS and YFSETQ. The CDR3 runs 15 residues. The V end was cut by 4 bases, the J end by 8 bases, with 18 bases between. This clone is a singleton in its sample. No antigen is known for it. The source of this sequence is an adult with Crohn's disease. The genes are TRBV5-1 and TRBJ1-4; a weak D match, TRBD1 (6 bases). The sample comprised ileal tissue. CDR3 nucleotide sequence: TGCGCCAGCAGCCCCTTTGGGGGGGCGGAAGAAAAACTGTTTTTT. Encoded protein: CASSPFGGAEEKLFF.